Below are 8 T cell receptor beta chains sequenced from a single sample in a study of CD8 T cells in Susac syndrome. Random hexamers were used to reverse transcribe the RNA input (roughly 0.5 to 1 ug). Via MiXCR, TCRdb re-called the immunoSEQ multiplex PCR reads, giving one row per CDR3 protein. This sample yields under 55,000 distinct CDR3 sequences, of which about 92% are seen a single time; less than 0.55% belongs to the top ten. Source material: CD8+ T cells from PBMCs. The receptors shown here come from a human donor with multiple sclerosis.

The rearrangement uses TRBV4-2 and TRBJ1-5, with D possibly being TRBD1 (6 bases). The CDR3 covers 14 residues. V was cut by 0 bases and J by 7 bases, with 10 bases left in between. The germline V gene has CDR1 LGHNA and CDR2 YNFKEQ. The CDR3 DNA is TGTGCCAGCAGCCAAGATGTTGGGGGCCAGCCCCAGCATTTT. It is translated as CASSQDVGGQPQHF.

The chain combines TRBV7-9 with TRBJ1-2; unclear D gene. CDR1 is SEHNR and CDR2 is FQNEAQ in the germline V gene (reference sequence). Trimming removed 5 bases from V and 11 bases from J, with 9 bases in between. The CDR3 loop spans 10 amino acids. The CDR3 loop is CASSADLYTF. CDR3 DNA sequence: TGTGCCAGCAGCGCAGACTTATACACCTTC.

The genes are TRBV14 and TRBJ2-1; 10 bases are shared with TRBD2. Unmatched junction bases numbered 10, after V lost 5 bases and J lost 6 bases. The germline gives CDR1 SGHDN, CDR2 FVKESK. CDR3 length equals 16 residues. Here the CDR3 DNA reads TGTGCCAGCAGCAAGCGGGGGGGCCTATTAGGCAATGAGCAGTTCTTC. Translated, it gives CASSKRGGLLGNEQFF.

This chain links TRBV7-2 with TRBJ2-1; possible D gene TRBD1, 6 bases. Trimming removed 8 bases at V and 8 bases at J, with 19 bases between. The CDR3 sequence is 14 residues long. CDR1 and CDR2 from the germline V gene are SGHTA and FQGNSA. The CDR3 sequence: CASSPGQIWDEQFF. The CDR3 region has the DNA TGTGCCAGCTCGCCGGGACAAATTTGGGATGAGCAGTTCTTC. Full variable domain (missing parts from reference TRBV7-2 and TRBJ2-1): GAGVSQSPSNKVTEKGKDVELRCDPISGHTALYWYRQSLGQGLEFLIYFQGNSAPDKSGLPSDRFSAERTGGSVSTLTIQRTQQEDSAVYLCASSPGQIWDEQFFGPGTRLTVL.

The rearrangement links TRBV7-8 to TRBJ2-7; tentative D call: TRBD2 (6 bases). Germline lookup yields CDR1 SGHVS and CDR2 FQNEAQ. The CDR3 is made up of 17 amino acids. V lost 2 bases to trimming and J lost 0 bases, with 17 bases between them. The DNA for the CDR3 is TGTGCCAGCAGCTTAAGTGGGGGGATGACAGTCTCCTACGAGCAGTACTTC. Its protein product is CASSLSGGMTVSYEQYF. Supplemented by reference TRBV7-8 and TRBJ2-7, the full variable domain reads GAGVSQSPRYKVAKRGQDVALRCDPISGHVSLFWYQQALGQGPEFLTYFQNEAQLDKSGLPSDRFFAERPEGSVSTLKIQRTQQEDSAVYLCASSLSGGMTVSYEQYFGPGTRLTVT.

This chain uses TRBV28 with TRBJ2-7, with D possibly TRBD1 on 8 matching bases. Germline loops: CDR1 MDHEN, CDR2 SYDVKM. This CDR3 is 16 amino acids long. V lost 7 bases and J lost 1, with 20 bases in between. The CDR3 loop is CASIPGGTGESYEQYF. CDR3 nucleotides: TGTGCCAGCATTCCCGGGGGGACAGGAGAGTCCTACGAGCAGTACTTC.

The genes are TRBV9 and TRBJ2-2, with D perhaps TRBD1 (6 bases). Looked up from germline, CDR1 is SGDLS and CDR2 is YYNGEE. V was cut by 0 bases and J by 7 bases, with 7 bases left in between. This CDR3 spans 13 amino acids. The CDR3 DNA reads as TGTGCCAGCAGCGTAGGGGGGCACGGGGAGCTGTTTTTT. It translates to CASSVGGHGELFF.

The chain recombines TRBV4-2 with TRBJ2-7; 8 bases fit TRBD1. V lost 1 base to trimming and J lost 4 bases; unmatched junction nucleotides: 3. The germline gives CDR1 LGHNA, CDR2 YNFKEQ. The CDR3 is 14 amino acids. This CDR3 is CASSQGTGLYEQYF. For the CDR3, the DNA is TGTGCCAGCAGCCAAGGGACAGGGCTTTACGAGCAGTACTTC.